Here is one T cell receptor beta chain with its context. The target antigen is unknown. Germline CDR1 reads MDHEN; CDR2 reads SYDVKM. The CDR3 spans 11 residues. The V end was cut by 3 bases, the J end by 7 bases, with 7 bases between. This table comes from immunoSEQ multiplex PCR, and its TCRdb copy is limited to in-frame clones, with some not included. The data show about 21,000 clones, with around 92% seen just once and under 1.3% held by the top ten. The sample originates from a study of T cells in narcolepsy. Findings of the study overall: Same-patient CSF and blood CD4+ T cell clonotypes included HCRT-specific and TRIB2-specific autoreactive ones. Autoreactive clone sequences were missing from some blood memory CD4+ repertoires. Autoreactive clonotypes reportedly recurred in blood of same and different patients, not controls.

This sequence originates from a human donor with narcolepsy. The sample comprised CD45RA- memory CD4+ T cells from PBMCs. This rearrangement joins TRBV28 to TRBJ2-7; D unresolved. The CDR3 sequence is CASSLTREQYF. The CDR3 DNA sequence: TGTGCCAGCAGTTTGACCCGAGAGCAGTACTTC. The whole variable domain, filled in from reference TRBV28 and TRBJ2-7, reads DVKVTQSSRYLVKRTGEKVFLECVQDMDHENMFWYRQDPGLGLRLIYFSYDVKMKEKGDIPEGYSVSREKKERFSLILESASTNQTSMYLCASSLTREQYFGPGTRLTVT.